Shown below are 2 T cell receptor beta chains from a single sample sequenced in a study of T cell changes during pregnancy in multiple sclerosis. Assay used: immunoSEQ multiplex PCR; TCRdb lists only in-frame clones, some missing. Of some 100,000 clones listed, 91% are singletons. The specimen was peripheral blood, collected in the second trimester of pregnancy. These receptors all come from a female donor with multiple sclerosis, enrolled in a pregnancy study.

The V and J genes are TRBV28 and TRBJ2-2; the match to TRBD2 covers 12 bases. The CDR3 is 18 residues long. CDR1 MDHEN and CDR2 SYDVKM come from the germline V gene. V was pared by 6 bases and J by 6 bases, with 14 bases of the junction left unmatched. The CDR3 region is CASSDWLAGGNDPGELFF. CDR3 sequence (DNA): TGTGCCAGCAGCGATTGGCTAGCGGGAGGGAACGACCCCGGGGAGCTGTTTTTT.

V usage is TRBV9 and J usage is TRBJ2-3, with TRBD2 matching over 7 bases. This CDR3 region has 15 residues. CDR1 SGDLS and CDR2 YYNGEE come from the germline V gene. Germline trimming cut 3 bases from V and 4 bases from J; bases unmatched to any gene: 8. The chain's CDR3 is CASSARTSVADTQYF. As DNA, the CDR3 is TGTGCCAGCAGCGCGAGGACTAGTGTTGCAGATACGCAGTATTTT.